This T cell receptor beta chain appears in the sequencing data of a study of blood T cell repertoires in COVID-19. As for the study in general: In each case, the material was cDNA or gDNA derived from T cells, B-cell-depleted T cells, or PBMCs.

Profiled with immunoSEQ multiplex PCR; TCRdb holds only in-frame clones, not every one. This table holds fewer than 250,000 clones, around four fifths found once. A single count supports this clone. CDR1 is MNHEY, CDR2 SMNVEV, per germline (reference sequence). Losses at the gene ends were 8 bases for V and 7 bases for J; bases not matched to a gene: 6. The CDR3 is 12 amino acids. Participants had their cohort set by participant-reported clinical history. Individuals in the exposed group had encountered a COVID-19 case within 2 weeks preceding study entry. V and J are TRBV27 and TRBJ2-7, with 9 bases aligning to TRBD1. The receptor comes from a woman aged 40 to 55 who had been exposed to COVID-19. The sample taken for sequencing was PBMCs or T cells enriched from blood (not recorded which). CDR3 DNA: TGTGCCAGCCAGGGGACAGGGCGGGAGCAGTACTTC. It encodes CASQGTGREQYF.